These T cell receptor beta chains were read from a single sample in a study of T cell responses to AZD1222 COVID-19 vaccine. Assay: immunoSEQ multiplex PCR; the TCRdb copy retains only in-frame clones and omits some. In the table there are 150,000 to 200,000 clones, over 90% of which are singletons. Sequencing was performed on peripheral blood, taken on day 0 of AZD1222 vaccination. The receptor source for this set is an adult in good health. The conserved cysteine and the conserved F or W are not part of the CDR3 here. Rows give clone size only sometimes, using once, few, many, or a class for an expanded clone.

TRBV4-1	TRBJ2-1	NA	ASSQDLGGQKF
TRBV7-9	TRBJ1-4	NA	ASSSARETEKLF
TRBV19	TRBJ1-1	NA	ASSLTGGDTEAF
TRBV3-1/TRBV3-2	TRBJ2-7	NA	ASSQVSCLRAYEQY
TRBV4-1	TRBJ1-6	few	ASSQAVSPLH
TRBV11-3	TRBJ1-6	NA	ASSRNRDYNSPLH
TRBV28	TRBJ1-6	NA	ASSLWAESGPLH
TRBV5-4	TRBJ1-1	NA	ASSLQGALNTEAF
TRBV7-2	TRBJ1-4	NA	ASSSGSRFLEKLF
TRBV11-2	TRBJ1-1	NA	ASSFGTANTEAF
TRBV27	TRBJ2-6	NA	ASSVTSDRDGANVLT
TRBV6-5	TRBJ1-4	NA	AFREDGTGKLF
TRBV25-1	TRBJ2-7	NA	ASSAPGTGIYEQY
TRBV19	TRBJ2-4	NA	ASSILGLAGGDKNIQY
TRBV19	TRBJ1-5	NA	ASIGPLNQPQH
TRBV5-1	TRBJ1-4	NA	ASSLRGEKLF
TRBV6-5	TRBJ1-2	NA	ASSYAHPGYGYT
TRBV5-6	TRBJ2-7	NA	ARWRGFGSYEQY
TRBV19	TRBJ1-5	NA	ASSVHSDQPQH
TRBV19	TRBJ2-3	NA	ASIGRPGWEDTQY
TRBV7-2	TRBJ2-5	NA	ASSLISFGQETQY
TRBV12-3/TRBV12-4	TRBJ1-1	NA	ASSLGRDTEAF
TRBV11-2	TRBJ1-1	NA	ASSFAERDTEAF
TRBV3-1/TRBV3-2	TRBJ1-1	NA	ASSQGTNTEAF
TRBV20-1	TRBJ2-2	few	SAPETGELF
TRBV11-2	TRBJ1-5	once	ASSLDRGGLNQPQH
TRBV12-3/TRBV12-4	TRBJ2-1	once	ASNDGQAGEQF
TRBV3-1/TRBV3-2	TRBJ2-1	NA	ASSQDGLAGNNEQF
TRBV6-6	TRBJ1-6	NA	ASSYSGGPPPLH
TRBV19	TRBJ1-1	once	ASSAPGGPTEAF
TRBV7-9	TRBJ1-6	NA	ASSQEIAPLH
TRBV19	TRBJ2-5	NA	ASSPYSGRVKTQY
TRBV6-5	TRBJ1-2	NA	ASSRSGQGYGYT
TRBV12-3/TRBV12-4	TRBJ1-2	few	ASSSTANYGYT
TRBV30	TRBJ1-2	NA	AWTPGPMGYT
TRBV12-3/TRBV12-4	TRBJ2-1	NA	ASSGGPQSPF
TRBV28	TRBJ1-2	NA	ASSSLMGGSNGYT
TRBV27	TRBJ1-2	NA	ASSSPGGYGYT
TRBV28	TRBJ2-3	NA	ASGSQRTGLGTDTQY
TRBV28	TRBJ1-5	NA	ASRRDRGSGQPQH
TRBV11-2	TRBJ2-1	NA	ASSLELGPKQF
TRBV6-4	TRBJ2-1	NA	ASSDFLRGAPNEQF
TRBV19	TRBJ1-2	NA	ASSPQGAYGYT
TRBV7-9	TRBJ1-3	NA	ASSYWTGDYSGNTIY
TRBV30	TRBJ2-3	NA	AWSGTGGATDTQY
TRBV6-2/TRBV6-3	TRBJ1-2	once	ASSYPGQELSGYT
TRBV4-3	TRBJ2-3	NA	ASSQQDNTQY
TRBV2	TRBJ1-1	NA	AIDRVLGAEAF
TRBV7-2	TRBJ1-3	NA	ASSLSFGGKGNTIY
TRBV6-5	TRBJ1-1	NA	ASSYGDSLTEAF
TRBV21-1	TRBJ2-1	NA	ASSGAQRGGHHNEQF
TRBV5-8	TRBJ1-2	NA	ASSLGGANYGYT
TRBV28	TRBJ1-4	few	ASSLPTGLNEKLF
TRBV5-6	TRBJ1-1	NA	ASSTRGGTEAF
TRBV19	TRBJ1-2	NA	ASRKGQGVVYGYT
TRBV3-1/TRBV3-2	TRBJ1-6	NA	ASAGDGNSPLH
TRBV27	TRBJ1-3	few	ASSLTPGGLGNTIY
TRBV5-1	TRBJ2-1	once	ASSLGLAPYNEQF
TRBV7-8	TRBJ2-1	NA	ASSLIEDAGVFYNEQF
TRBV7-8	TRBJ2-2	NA	ASSPGLVTAGELF